This T cell receptor beta chain was identified during a study of T cells expressing NK-cell markers. Study-wide findings and caveats: Evidence did not settle whether expanded NKG2C+ T cell clones targeted HCMV.

Germline loops: CDR1 LNHDA, CDR2 SQIVND (reference sequence). The CDR3 has 15 amino acids. Worth noting for this clonotype: Its target is not known.

What made the TCR beta cDNA was 5'RACE template switching with UMIs. TCRdb re-called the 5' RACE reads; one entry per CDR3 protein, DNA not given. Its table records over 150,000 distinct CDR3 sequences. The sample comprised blood T cells: a sorted CD56 or NKG2C T cell subset, CD4+ or CD8+ T cells, or bulk PBMC T cells (not recorded which). This receptor was identified in a man aged 18 to 70 in good health. The chain carries TRBV19 and TRBJ2-1; TCRdb returns TRBD2, unconfirmable since there is no DNA. The CDR3 protein is CASSPSGGAFNEQFF.